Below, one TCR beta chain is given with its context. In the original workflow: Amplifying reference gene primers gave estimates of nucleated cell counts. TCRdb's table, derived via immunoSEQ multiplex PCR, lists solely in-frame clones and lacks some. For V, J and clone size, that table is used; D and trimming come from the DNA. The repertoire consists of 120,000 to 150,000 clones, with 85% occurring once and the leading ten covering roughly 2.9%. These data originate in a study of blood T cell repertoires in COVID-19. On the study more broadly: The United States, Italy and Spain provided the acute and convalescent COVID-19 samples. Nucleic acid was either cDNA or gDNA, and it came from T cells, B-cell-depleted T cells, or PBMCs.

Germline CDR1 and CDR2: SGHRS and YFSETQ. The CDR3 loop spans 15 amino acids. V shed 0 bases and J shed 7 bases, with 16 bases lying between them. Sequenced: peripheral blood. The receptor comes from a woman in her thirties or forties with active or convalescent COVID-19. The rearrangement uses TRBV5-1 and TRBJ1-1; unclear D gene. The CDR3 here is CASSLAQERESEAFF. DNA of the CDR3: TGCGCCAGCAGCTTGGCCCAAGAGAGGGAGAGTGAAGCTTTCTTT.